This T cell receptor beta chain was sequenced for a study of control samples from healthy donors and cancer patients. Profiled with immunoSEQ multiplex PCR; TCRdb holds only in-frame clones, not every one. The sample shows 150,000 to 200,000 clones, around 88% of them seen only once. V shed 3 bases and J shed 5 bases, with 16 bases lying between them. CDR1 and CDR2 (germline): SGHDN, FVKESK. The CDR3 loop spans 15 amino acids. The specimen was blood. The chain links TRBV14 to TRBJ1-2; D ambiguous. The receptor comes from a woman in her twenties or thirties in good health. This CDR3 reads CASSHTRGPIYGYTF. The CDR3 region has the DNA TGTGCCAGCAGCCACACACGAGGGCCAATTTATGGCTACACCTTC.